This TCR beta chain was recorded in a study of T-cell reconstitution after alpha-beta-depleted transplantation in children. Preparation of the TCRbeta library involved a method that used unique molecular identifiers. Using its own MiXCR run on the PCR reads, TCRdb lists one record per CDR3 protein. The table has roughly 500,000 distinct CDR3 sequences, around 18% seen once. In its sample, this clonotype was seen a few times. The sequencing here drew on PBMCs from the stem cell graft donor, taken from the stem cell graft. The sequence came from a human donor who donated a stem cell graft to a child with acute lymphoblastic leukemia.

The CDR3, as DNA: TGCGCCAGCAGCTTGGATAGCGGGAGTGGGGCAGATACGCAGTATTTT. Amino acid sequence: CASSLDSGSGADTQYF. The V call is TRBV5-1, the J call TRBJ2-3, with 9 nucleotides matching TRBD2. The V gene's germline CDR1 is SGHRS and CDR2 YFSETQ. V lost 0 bases and J lost 4; bases outside the gene matches: 6. This CDR3 contains 16 residues.